What follows are 3 T cell receptor beta chains derived from one specimen sequenced in a study of blood T cell repertoires in COVID-19 (dated by TCRdb to about 2020). Receptor libraries were prepared by the immunoSEQ multiplex PCR assay. In its TCRdb copy, this immuneACCESS table keeps in-frame sequences only and misses some clones. Where compared with another copy, unresolved V genes explain less than half of these, and the others have no known cause. This sample holds a few hundred thousand clones; about four fifths were observed only once. The ten largest clonotypes hold about 8.9% of the sample. Sequences were obtained from peripheral blood. The receptor source for this set is a man at least 80 years old with acute or convalescent COVID-19.

V is TRBV6-5 and J is TRBJ2-5; D is unresolved. The CDR3 length is 14 residues. Germline CDR1 reads MNHEY; CDR2 reads SVGAGI. V shed 6 bases and J shed 2 bases, with 13 bases lying between them. CDR3 sequence (DNA): TGTGCCAGCAGCTCTTTTATTACTCAAGAGACCCAGTACTTC. Its protein is CASSSFITQETQYF.

The genes are TRBV5-6 and TRBJ1-4; D might be TRBD1 (5 bases). Germline assignment: CDR1 SGHDT and CDR2 YYEEEE. The CDR3 is 16 residues long. Trimming cost V 0 bases and J 5 bases, with 14 bases left between them. The CDR3 DNA reads as TGTGCCAGCAGCTTGGCCGGGCCAGGGCTGAATGAAAAACTGTTTTTT. It translates to CASSLAGPGLNEKLFF.

Regarding this clone: Different DNA sequences within this sample yield the same CDR3. The rearrangement joins TRBV6-5 to TRBJ1-4; D unresolved. Trimming removed 0 bases from V and 5 bases from J, with 13 bases in between. The germline V gene encodes CDR1 MNHEY and CDR2 SVGAGI. The CDR3 has 16 residues. CDR3 residues: CASSYSSGRGNEKLFF. The CDR3 DNA follows: TGTGCCAGCAGTTACTCAAGTGGGCGAGGGAATGAAAAACTGTTTTTT.